Each of the 14 T cell receptor beta chains below was sequenced from the same sample in a study of human T cells and chemical hapten exposure. TCRdb analysed the RACE reads with MiXCR anew, one entry per CDR3 protein. The sample shows 100,000 or so distinct CDR3 sequences, 8% to 11% of them seen only once. Time point indicated: patch test 1, 2 weeks after DPC sensitization. This sample's treatment: therapeutic diphenylcyclopropenone sensitization with weekly scalp DPC. This sample comprised whole blood, obtained in connection with sensitization to the hapten diphenylcyclopropenone (DPC). These receptors all stem from a man between 35 and 55 years old with alopecia areata. Some clones in this sample may be carry-over from other donors' samples.

This clonotype occurred many times. The V and J genes are TRBV3-1 and TRBJ1-6, with D possibly being TRBD1 (5 bases). Trimming cost V 6 bases and J 8 bases, with 8 bases left between them. CDR3 length: 12 amino acids. The V gene's germline CDR1 is LGHDT and CDR2 YNNKEL (reference sequence). The CDR3 DNA reads TGTGCCAGCAGGAGACAGTATTCACCCCTCCACTTT. Encoded protein: CASRRQYSPLHF.

There are a few counts of this clonotype. This chain joins TRBV30 and TRBJ2-2, with 12 nucleotides matching TRBD2. This CDR3 spans 15 amino acids. Germline trimming cut 3 bases from V and 5 bases from J; bases unmatched to any gene: 4. The V gene's germline CDR1 is GTSNPN and CDR2 SVGIG (reference sequence). For the CDR3, the DNA is TGTGCCTGGAGGCAACTAGCGGGAGGAACCGGGGAGCTGTTTTTT. It translates to CAWRQLAGGTGELFF.

This chain links TRBV19 with TRBJ1-5; D uncertain. Trimming removed 5 bases at V and 7 bases at J, with 12 bases between. CDR1 and CDR2 from the germline V gene are LNHDA and SQIVND (reference sequence). This CDR3 has 13 residues. CDR3 sequence reads: CASSDSAKQPQHF. In nucleotides, the CDR3 is TGTGCCAGTAGTGACTCGGCAAAACAGCCCCAGCATTTT. Filled out from reference TRBV19 and TRBJ1-5, the complete variable domain reads DGGITQSPKYLFRKEGQNVTLSCEQNLNHDAMYWYRQDPGQGLRLIYYSQIVNDFQKGDIAEGYSVSREKKESFPLTVTSAQKNPTAFYLCASSDSAKQPQHFGDGTRLSIL.

The gene calls are TRBV7-2 and TRBJ2-2; 10 positions match TRBD1. Trimming took 2 bases from V and 5 from J; bases not matched to a gene: 8. The CDR3 consists of 17 residues. CDR1 is SGHTA and CDR2 is FQGNSA in the germline V gene. CDR3: CASSLPPWTGGTGELFF. In DNA, the CDR3 is TGTGCCAGCAGCTTACCTCCTTGGACAGGGGGTACCGGGGAGCTGTTTTTT.

The chain is built from TRBV4-3 and TRBJ1-6; D uncertain. CDR3 length: 13 amino acids. The germline gives CDR1 LGHNA, CDR2 YSLEER. The ends were cut back, 2 bases at V and 9 bases at J, with 8 bases in the middle. The DNA for the CDR3 is TGCGCCAGCAGCCAACTAGCGATTTCACCCCTCCACTTT. Translating gives CASSQLAISPLHF.

This clonotype was recorded a few times. V and J are TRBV5-1 and TRBJ2-3; tentative D call: TRBD1 (6 bases). CDR1 and CDR2 from the germline V gene are SGHRS and YFSETQ. The CDR3 runs to 16 residues. Deletions cut 0 bases from V and 3 bases from J, with 14 bases between. In DNA form, the CDR3 reads TGCGCCAGCAGCTTGGCTCAGGGGCCCGAGACAGATACGCAGTATTTT. It yields the protein CASSLAQGPETDTQYF.

The DNA for the CDR3 is TGTGCCACCGGAGTGGGAGGAGGGGATGAAAAACTGTTTTTT. It translates to CATGVGGGDEKLFF. The chain uses TRBV10-3 and TRBJ1-4, with a possible D match to TRBD1 (5 bases). Trimming removed 10 bases from V and 6 bases from J, with 18 bases in between. CDR1 is ENHRY and CDR2 is SYGVKD in the germline V gene. CDR3 size: 14 residues.

The V and J genes are TRBV19 and TRBJ1-2, with TRBD1 matching 12 bases. The trim removed 4 bases at V and 2 bases at J, leaving 8 bases unmatched. CDR3 length equals 17 residues. Germline V gene sequence: CDR1 LNHDA, CDR2 SQIVND (reference sequence). In nucleotides, the CDR3 is TGTGCCAGTAGTAGCCCGGGGACAGGGGGCGGAAACTATGGCTACACCTTC. It is translated as CASSSPGTGGGNYGYTF.

The chain uses TRBV24-1 and TRBJ1-5; no definite D call. Trimming left V 12 bases short and J 5 bases short, with 16 bases between. Germline values: CDR1 KGHDR, CDR2 SFDVKD. The CDR3 is made up of 13 amino acids. CDR3 sequence: CAPSVRGYQPQHF. CDR3 sequence (DNA): TGTGCCCCGAGCGTAAGAGGGTATCAGCCCCAGCATTTT.

The chain has TRBV6-1 and TRBJ2-6; D is possibly TRBD1 (6 bases). V lost 5 bases to trimming and J lost 7 bases, with 21 bases between them. The CDR3 is made up of 17 amino acids. Germline lookup yields CDR1 MNHNS and CDR2 SASEGT. The CDR3 region has the DNA TGTGCCAGCAGTACACGGCATCTACAGGGAAACGCCAACGTCCTGACTTTC. This codes for CASSTRHLQGNANVLTF.

A few counts support this clonotype. The chain combines TRBV2 with TRBJ1-5; D is uncertain. CDR1 SNHLY and CDR2 FYNNEI come from the germline V gene. The CDR3 runs to 13 residues. The V gene lost 4 bases and the J gene lost 6 bases, with 10 bases spanning the gap. CDR3 sequence: CASSGPEPQPQHF. CDR3 coding DNA: TGTGCCAGCAGTGGGCCGGAACCTCAGCCCCAGCATTTT.

This clonotype turned up a few times. DNA of the CDR3: TGTGCCAGTAGTATGGGGGAGGGCAGATCCTACAATGAGCAGTTCTTC. It specifies CASSMGEGRSYNEQFF. The chain is built from TRBV19 and TRBJ2-1; 7 bases line up with TRBD2. With 3 bases clipped from V and 1 base from J, the junction kept 6 bases outside the gene matches. The CDR3 length is 16 residues. Germline CDR1 reads LNHDA; CDR2 reads SQIVND (reference sequence).

The rearrangement uses TRBV7-2 and TRBJ2-2; no firm D call. Between the trimmed V and J ends, which lost 3 bases and 0 bases, there was a span of 11 bases. Per germline, CDR1 SGHTA and CDR2 FQGNSA. This CDR3 is built from 16 residues. CDR3 nucleotide sequence: TGTGCCAGCAGCTTGGTTCTAGACCCGAACACCGGGGAGCTGTTTTTT. Translating it yields CASSLVLDPNTGELFF. Looking up the rest from reference TRBV7-2 and TRBJ2-2 gives the full variable domain: GAGVSQSPSNKVTEKGKDVELRCDPISGHTALYWYRQSLGQGLEFLIYFQGNSAPDKSGLPSDRFSAERTGGSVSTLTIQRTQQEDSAVYLCASSLVLDPNTGELFFGEGSRLTVL.

The rearrangement joins TRBV25-1 to TRBJ1-4; D gene uncertain. V was shortened by 5 bases and J by 1 base, with 8 bases between the two germline ends. Germline CDR1 is MGHDK and CDR2 is SYGVNS. This CDR3 has 14 amino acids. CDR3 loop: CASSHSLTNEKLFF. In nucleotides, the CDR3 is TGTGCCAGCAGTCACAGTCTAACTAATGAAAAACTGTTTTTT.